This TCR beta chain was recovered during a study of identical twins. One entry per CDR3 protein, called by TCRdb with MiXCR from the 5' RACE reads. The data contain 750,000 to 950,000 distinct CDR3 sequences, around an eighth of them seen just once; the ten biggest clones take up roughly 1.5%. This clonotype turned up a few times. The antigen remains undetermined. General study findings and limits: Models underestimated TCR alpha sharing (out-of-frame) in monozygotic twins. Insertions were fewer in abundant cord blood beta clonotypes, whereas memory repertoires showed none of this pattern. Out-of-frame alpha sequences that twins shared showed excess low generation probability.

A further study also used this sample, focusing on yellow fever vaccine responses in identical twins. That study adds: Reports say the vaccine T cell response in twins looked partly convergent and partly personalized.

Sequenced input: PBMCs. The source is a woman between 18 and 30 years old in good health.

CDR3 loop: CASSRPGGLGQETQYF. DNA of the CDR3: TGTGCCAGCAGCCGGCCAGGGGGATTGGGGCAAGAGACCCAGTACTTC. This rearrangement joins TRBV9 to TRBJ2-5; 7 bases are a match to TRBD1. Looked up from germline, CDR1 is SGDLS and CDR2 is YYNGEE. The CDR3 runs 16 residues. Losses at the gene ends were 4 bases for V and 2 bases for J; bases not matched to a gene: 11.